These 8 T cell receptor beta chains came from one sample sequenced in a study of blood T cell repertoires in COVID-19. Here immunoSEQ multiplex PCR was the method, and the copy in TCRdb shows in-frame clones only, minus some. This table holds roughly 230,000 clones, about 83% found once. Source material: peripheral blood. The origin of the receptors is a man aged 35 to 55 with active or convalescent COVID-19.

The chain is built from TRBV3-1 (or the pseudogene TRBV3-2) and TRBJ1-6; TRBD1 might be the D (5 bases). CDR1 is LGHDT and CDR2 is YNNKEL in the germline V gene (reference sequence). This CDR3 is 13 amino acids long. Trimming pared 4 bases from V and 10 bases from J, leaving 11 bases between. CDR3 DNA: TGTGCCAGCAGCCCGGCAGGGCTCTCACCCCTCCACTTT. It translates to CASSPAGLSPLHF.

This clone appeared a single time. The rearrangement joins TRBV5-1 to TRBJ2-5, with a weak D call TRBD2 (6 bases). Trimming shortened V by 2 bases and J by 0 bases, and 17 bases separated the two germline ends. The germline V gene has CDR1 SGHRS and CDR2 YFSETQ. This CDR3 has 17 amino acids. The CDR3 reads CASSFGAAGPYQETQYF. The CDR3, as DNA: TGCGCCAGCAGCTTTGGGGCGGCGGGGCCCTACCAAGAGACCCAGTACTTC. The whole variable domain, remainder taken from reference TRBV5-1 and TRBJ2-5, is KAGVTQTPRYLIKTRGQQVTLSCSPISGHRSVSWYQQTPGQGLQFLFEYFSETQRNKGNFPGRFSGRQFSNSRSEMNVSTLELGDSALYLCASSFGAAGPYQETQYFGPGTRLLVL.

This rearrangement joins TRBV5-1 to TRBJ2-7, with D perhaps TRBD1 (6 bases). Trimming left V 7 bases short and J 2 bases short, with 19 bases between. The CDR3 length is 15 residues. Germline V lookup: CDR1 SGHRS, CDR2 YFSETQ. The CDR3 here is CASSEGRTATYEQYF. The CDR3, as DNA: TGCGCCAGCTCCGAGGGCAGGACAGCTACCTACGAGCAGTACTTC.

The chain links TRBV2 to TRBJ1-5; no reliable D call. The CDR3 contains 15 residues. The V gene lost 3 bases and the J gene lost 0 bases, with 9 bases spanning the gap. Germline loops: CDR1 SNHLY, CDR2 FYNNEI. This chain's CDR3 is CASSDGLNSNQPQHF. CDR3 bases: TGTGCCAGCAGTGACGGACTGAATAGCAATCAGCCCCAGCATTTT. The variable domain in full, with the rest retrieved from reference TRBV2 and TRBJ1-5, is EPEVTQTPSHQVTQMGQEVILRCVPISNHLYFYWYRQILGQKVEFLVSFYNNEISEKSEIFDDQFSVERPDGSNFTLKIRSTKLEDSAMYFCASSDGLNSNQPQHFGDGTRLSIL.

This chain connects TRBV4-3 to TRBJ2-7, with a weak D call TRBD2 (5 bases). Germline CDR1 reads LGHNA; CDR2 reads YSLEER. CDR3 size: 13 residues. The V end lost 4 bases, the J end lost 3 bases, and 10 bases lay between the germline ends. The CDR3 protein is CASSRRTGYEQYF. CDR3 bases: TGCGCCAGCAGCCGTAGGACTGGCTACGAGCAGTACTTC.

This clone occurred once. V and J are TRBV21-1 and TRBJ2-2; the D segment call TRBD1 is taken from the table without a DNA check. TRBV21-1 represents a pseudogene. The CDR3 runs 18 residues. The CDR3 spells CASSNNGTDNYNTGELFF. CDR3 nucleotide sequence: TGTGCCAGCAGCAACAACGGGACAGACAACTACAACACCGGGGAGCTGTTTTTT.

This clone was seen more than once but under ten times. This chain uses TRBV19 with TRBJ1-2; TRBD1 matches at 10 bases. The CDR3 is 17 residues long. The J segment lost 1 base and the V segment lost 6 bases, leaving 11 bases of the junction unmatched. The germline V gene encodes CDR1 LNHDA and CDR2 SQIVND (reference sequence). The CDR3 loop reads CASSDRDRGLFNYGYTF. The CDR3 DNA follows: TGTGCCAGTAGCGACCGGGACAGGGGTCTCTTTAACTATGGCTACACCTTC.

A remark on this clone: Other DNA sequences in the sample encode the same CDR3. This chain joins TRBV4-2 and TRBJ2-7, with 11 bases that match TRBD1. Trimming cost V 4 bases and J 4 bases; bases outside gene matches: 3. The CDR3 runs 14 residues. Germline values: CDR1 LGHNA, CDR2 YNFKEQ. This chain's CDR3 is CASSPGQGVYEQYF. Written as DNA, the CDR3 is TGTGCCAGCAGCCCGGGACAGGGGGTGTACGAGCAGTACTTC.